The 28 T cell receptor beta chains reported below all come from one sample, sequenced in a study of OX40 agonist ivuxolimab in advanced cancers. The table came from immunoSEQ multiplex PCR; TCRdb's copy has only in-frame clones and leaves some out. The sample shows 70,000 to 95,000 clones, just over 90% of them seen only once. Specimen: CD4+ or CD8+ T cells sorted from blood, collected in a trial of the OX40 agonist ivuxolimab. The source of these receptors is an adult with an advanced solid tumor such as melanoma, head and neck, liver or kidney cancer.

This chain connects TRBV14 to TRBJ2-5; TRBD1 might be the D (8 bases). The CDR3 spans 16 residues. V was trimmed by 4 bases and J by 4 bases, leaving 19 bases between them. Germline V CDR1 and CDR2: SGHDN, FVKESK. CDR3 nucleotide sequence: TGTGCCAGCAGCCCCACGGGGGGACAGGCTACAGAGACCCAGTACTTC. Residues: CASSPTGGQATETQYF.

For the CDR3, the DNA is TGTGCCTGGAGTGGAACCAAAGAGACCCAGTACTTC. Translating gives CAWSGTKETQYF. This sequence joins TRBV30 and TRBJ2-5; D not resolved. Trimming took 1 base from V and 3 from J, leaving 6 bases between them. Germline V gene data show CDR1 as GTSNPN and CDR2 as SVGIG (reference sequence). This CDR3 region has 12 residues.

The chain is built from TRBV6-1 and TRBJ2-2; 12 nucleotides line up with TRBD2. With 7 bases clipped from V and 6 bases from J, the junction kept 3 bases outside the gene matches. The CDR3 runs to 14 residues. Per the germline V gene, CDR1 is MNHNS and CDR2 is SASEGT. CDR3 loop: CASTWTSGAGELFF. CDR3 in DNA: TGTGCCAGCACCTGGACTAGCGGGGCCGGGGAGCTGTTTTTT.

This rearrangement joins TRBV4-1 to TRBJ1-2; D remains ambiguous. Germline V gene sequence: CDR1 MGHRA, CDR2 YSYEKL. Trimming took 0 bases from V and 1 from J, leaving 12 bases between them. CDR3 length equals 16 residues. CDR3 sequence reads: CASSQEERGFNYGYTF. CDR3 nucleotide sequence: TGCGCCAGCAGCCAAGAAGAACGAGGGTTTAACTATGGCTACACCTTC.

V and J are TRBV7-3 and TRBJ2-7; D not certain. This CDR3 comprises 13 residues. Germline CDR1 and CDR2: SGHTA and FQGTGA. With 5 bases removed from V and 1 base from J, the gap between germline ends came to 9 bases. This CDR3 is CASSPLRSYEQYF. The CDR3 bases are TGTGCCAGCAGCCCCCTGAGGTCCTACGAGCAGTACTTC.

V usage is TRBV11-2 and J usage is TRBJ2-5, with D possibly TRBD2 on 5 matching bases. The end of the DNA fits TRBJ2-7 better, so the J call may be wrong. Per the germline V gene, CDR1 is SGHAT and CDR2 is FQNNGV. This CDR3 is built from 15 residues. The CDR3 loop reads CASSWMLANSYEQYF. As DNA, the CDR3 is TGTGCCAGCAGCTGGATGTTAGCGAACTCCTACGAGCAGTACTTC.

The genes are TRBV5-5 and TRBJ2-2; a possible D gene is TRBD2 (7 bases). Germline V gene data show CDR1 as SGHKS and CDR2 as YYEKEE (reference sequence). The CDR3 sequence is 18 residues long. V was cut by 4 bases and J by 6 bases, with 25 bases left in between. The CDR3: CASSISAPGGAGPGELFF. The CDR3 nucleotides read TGTGCCAGCAGCATATCAGCTCCGGGGGGCGCAGGTCCCGGGGAGCTGTTTTTT.

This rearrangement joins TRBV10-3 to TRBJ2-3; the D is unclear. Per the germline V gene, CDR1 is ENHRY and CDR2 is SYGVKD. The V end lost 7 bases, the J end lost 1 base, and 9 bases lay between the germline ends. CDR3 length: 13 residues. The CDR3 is CAIKSGGTDTQYF. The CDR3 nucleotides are TGTGCCATCAAGAGTGGTGGCACAGATACGCAGTATTTT.

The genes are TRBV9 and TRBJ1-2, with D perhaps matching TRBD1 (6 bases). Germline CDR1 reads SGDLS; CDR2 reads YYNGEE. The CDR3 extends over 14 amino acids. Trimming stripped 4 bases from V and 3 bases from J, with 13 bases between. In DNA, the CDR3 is TGTGCCAGCAGCCAGGTACAGGGCGACTATGGCTACACCTTC. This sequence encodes CASSQVQGDYGYTF.

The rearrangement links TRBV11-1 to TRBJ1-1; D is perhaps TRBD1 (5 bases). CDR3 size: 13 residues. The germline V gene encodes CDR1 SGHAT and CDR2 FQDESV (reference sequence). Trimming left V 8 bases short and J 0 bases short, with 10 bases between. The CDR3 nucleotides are TGTGCCAGCTCCCAAGGGGTGAACACTGAAGCTTTCTTT. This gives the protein CASSQGVNTEAFF.

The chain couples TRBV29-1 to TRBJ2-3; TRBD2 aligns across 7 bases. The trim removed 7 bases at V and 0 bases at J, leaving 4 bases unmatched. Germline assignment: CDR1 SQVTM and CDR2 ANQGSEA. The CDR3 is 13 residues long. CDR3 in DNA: TGCAGCGCTAGCGGAGAGAGCACAGATACGCAGTATTTT. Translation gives CSASGESTDTQYF.

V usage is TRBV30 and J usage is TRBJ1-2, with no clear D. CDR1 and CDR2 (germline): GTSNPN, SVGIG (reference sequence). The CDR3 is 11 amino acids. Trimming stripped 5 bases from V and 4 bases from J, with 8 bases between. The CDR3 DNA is TGTGCCTGGGCCCATTCCTATGGCTACACCTTC. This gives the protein CAWAHSYGYTF. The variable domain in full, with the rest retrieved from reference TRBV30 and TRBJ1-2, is SQTIHQWPATLVQPVGSPLSLECTVEGTSNPNLYWYRQAAGRGLQLLFYSVGIGQISSEVPQNLSASRPQDRQFILSSKKLLLSDSGFYLCAWAHSYGYTFGSGTRLTVV.

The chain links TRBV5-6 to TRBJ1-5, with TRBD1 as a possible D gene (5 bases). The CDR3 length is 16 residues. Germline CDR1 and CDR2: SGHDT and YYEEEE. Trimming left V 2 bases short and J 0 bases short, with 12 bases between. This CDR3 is CASSLGGHNSNQPQHF. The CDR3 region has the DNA TGTGCCAGCAGCTTAGGAGGACACAATAGCAATCAGCCCCAGCATTTT.

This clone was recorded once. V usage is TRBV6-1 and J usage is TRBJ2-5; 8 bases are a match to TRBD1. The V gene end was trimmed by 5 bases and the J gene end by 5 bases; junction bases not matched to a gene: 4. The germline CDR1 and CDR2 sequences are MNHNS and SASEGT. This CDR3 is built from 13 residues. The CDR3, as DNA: TGTGCCAGCAGTCTGGACAGGGAGGAGACCCAGTACTTC. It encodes CASSLDREETQYF.

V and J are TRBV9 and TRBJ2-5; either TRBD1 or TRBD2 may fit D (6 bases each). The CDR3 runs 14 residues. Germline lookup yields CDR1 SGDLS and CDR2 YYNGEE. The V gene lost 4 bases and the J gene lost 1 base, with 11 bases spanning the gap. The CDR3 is CASSRRGGQETQYF. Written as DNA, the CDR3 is TGTGCCAGCAGCCGCAGGGGAGGCCAAGAGACCCAGTACTTC.

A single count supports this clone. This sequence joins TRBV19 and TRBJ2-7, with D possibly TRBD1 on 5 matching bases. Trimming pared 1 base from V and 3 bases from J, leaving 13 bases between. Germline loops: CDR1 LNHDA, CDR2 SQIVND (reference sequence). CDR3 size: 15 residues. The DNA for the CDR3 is TGTGCCAGTAGTATAGGACAGTCTCCCGTCTACGAGCAGTACTTC. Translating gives CASSIGQSPVYEQYF.

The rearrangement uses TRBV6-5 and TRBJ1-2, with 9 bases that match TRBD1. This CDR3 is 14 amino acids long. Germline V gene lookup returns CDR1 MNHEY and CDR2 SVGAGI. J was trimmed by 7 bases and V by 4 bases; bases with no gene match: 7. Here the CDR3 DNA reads TGTGCCAGCAGTTCCCGACAGGGGGGAGGTGGCTACACCTTC. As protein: CASSSRQGGGGYTF.

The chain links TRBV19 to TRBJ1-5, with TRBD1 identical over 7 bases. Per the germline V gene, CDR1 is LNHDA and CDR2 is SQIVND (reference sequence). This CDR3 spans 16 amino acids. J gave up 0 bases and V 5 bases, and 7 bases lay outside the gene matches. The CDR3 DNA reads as TGTGCCAGTAGTCCTCGGGCAGGGGGTAGCAATCAGCCCCAGCATTTT. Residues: CASSPRAGGSNQPQHF.

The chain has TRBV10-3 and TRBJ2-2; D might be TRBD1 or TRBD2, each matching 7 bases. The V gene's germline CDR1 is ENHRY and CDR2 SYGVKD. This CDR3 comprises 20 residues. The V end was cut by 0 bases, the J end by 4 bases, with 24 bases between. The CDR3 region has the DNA TGTGCCATCAGTGAGTCAGGGCGCACTACAGGGGCGGGAGTCACCGGGGAGCTGTTTTTT. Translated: CAISESGRTTGAGVTGELFF.

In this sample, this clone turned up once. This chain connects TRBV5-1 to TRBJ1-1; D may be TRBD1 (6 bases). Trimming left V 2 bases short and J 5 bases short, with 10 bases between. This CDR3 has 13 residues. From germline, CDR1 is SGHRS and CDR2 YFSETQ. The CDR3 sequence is CASSLQGQTEAFF. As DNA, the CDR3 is TGCGCCAGCAGCTTACAGGGCCAGACTGAAGCTTTCTTT.

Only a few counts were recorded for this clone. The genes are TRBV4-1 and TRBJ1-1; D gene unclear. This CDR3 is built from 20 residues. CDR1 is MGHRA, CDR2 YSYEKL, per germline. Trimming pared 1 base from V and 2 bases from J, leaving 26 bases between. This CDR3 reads CASSQVLLGRTVHGNTEAFF. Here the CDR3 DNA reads TGCGCCAGCAGCCAAGTTCTTTTGGGCAGGACCGTACACGGAAACACTGAAGCTTTCTTT.

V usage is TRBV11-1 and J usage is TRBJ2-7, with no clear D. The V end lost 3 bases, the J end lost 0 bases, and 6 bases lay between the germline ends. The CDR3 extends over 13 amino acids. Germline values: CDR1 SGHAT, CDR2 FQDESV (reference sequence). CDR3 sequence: CASSLGISYEQYF. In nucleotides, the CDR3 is TGTGCCAGCAGCTTGGGGATCTCCTACGAGCAGTACTTC.

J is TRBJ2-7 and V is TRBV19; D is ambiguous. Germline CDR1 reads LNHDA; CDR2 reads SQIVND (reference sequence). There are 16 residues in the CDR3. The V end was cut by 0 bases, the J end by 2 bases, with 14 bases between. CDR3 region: CASSIDQVAGPYEQYF. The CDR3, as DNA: TGTGCCAGTAGTATAGATCAGGTGGCAGGTCCCTACGAGCAGTACTTC.

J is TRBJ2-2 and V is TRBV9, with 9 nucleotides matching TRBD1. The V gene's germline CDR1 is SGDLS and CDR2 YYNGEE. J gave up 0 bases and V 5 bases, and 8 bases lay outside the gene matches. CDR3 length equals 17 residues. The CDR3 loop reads CASRPGQGASNTGELFF. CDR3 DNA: TGTGCCAGCAGACCGGGACAGGGCGCTTCGAACACCGGGGAGCTGTTTTTT.

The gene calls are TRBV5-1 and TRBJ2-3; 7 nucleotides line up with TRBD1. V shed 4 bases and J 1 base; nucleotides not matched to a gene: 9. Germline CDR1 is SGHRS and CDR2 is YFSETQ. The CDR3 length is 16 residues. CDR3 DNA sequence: TGCGCCAGCAGCCACAGACAGGGAGCGGGCACAGATACGCAGTATTTT. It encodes CASSHRQGAGTDTQYF.

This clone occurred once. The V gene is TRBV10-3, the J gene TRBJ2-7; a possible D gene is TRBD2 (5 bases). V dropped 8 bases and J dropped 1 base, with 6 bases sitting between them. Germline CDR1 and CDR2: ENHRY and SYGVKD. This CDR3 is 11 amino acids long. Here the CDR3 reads CAIRDSYEQYF. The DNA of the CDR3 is TGTGCCATCCGGGATTCCTACGAGCAGTACTTC.

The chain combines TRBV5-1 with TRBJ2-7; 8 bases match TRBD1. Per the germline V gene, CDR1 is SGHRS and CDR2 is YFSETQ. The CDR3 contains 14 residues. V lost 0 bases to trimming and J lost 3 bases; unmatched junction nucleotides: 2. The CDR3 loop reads CASSLGDRNYEQYF. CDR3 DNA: TGCGCCAGCAGCTTGGGGGACAGGAACTACGAGCAGTACTTC.

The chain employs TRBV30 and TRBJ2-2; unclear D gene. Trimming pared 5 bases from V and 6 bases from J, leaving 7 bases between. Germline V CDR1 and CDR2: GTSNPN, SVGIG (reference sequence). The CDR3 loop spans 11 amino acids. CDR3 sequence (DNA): TGTGCCTGGCAGAATCCCGGGGAGCTGTTTTTT. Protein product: CAWQNPGELFF.